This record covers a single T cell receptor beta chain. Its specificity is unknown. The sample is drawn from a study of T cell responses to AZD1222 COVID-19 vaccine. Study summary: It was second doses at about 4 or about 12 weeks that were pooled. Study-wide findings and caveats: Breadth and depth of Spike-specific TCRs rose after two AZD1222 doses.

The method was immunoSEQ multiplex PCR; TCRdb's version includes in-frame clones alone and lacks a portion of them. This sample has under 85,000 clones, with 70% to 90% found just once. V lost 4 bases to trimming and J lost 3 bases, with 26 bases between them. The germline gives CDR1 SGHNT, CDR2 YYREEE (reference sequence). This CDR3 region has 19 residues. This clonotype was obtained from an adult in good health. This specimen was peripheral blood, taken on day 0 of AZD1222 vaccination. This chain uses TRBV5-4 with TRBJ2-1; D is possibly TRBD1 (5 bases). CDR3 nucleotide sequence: TGTGCCAGCAGCCTGGGCCCTGGGGCTAGTCCATCTTACTACAATGAGCAGTTCTTC. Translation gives CASSLGPGASPSYYNEQFF.